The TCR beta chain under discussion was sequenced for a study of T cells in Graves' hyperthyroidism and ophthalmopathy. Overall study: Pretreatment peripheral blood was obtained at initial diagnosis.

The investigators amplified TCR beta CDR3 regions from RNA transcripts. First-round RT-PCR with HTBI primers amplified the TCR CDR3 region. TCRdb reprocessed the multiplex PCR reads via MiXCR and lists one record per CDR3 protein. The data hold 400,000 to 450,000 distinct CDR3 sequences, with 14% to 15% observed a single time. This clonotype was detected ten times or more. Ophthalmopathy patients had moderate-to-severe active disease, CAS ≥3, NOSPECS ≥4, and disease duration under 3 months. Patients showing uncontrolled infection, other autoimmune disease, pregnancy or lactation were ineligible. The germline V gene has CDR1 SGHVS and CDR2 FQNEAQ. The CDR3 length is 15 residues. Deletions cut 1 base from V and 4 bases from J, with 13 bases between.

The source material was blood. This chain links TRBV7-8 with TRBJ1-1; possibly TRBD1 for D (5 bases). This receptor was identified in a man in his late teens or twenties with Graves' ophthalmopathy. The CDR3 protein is CASSLVAGTGTEAFF. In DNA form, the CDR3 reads TGTGCCAGCAGCTTAGTGGCAGGGACCGGCACTGAAGCTTTCTTT.